This TCR beta chain was sequenced for a study of blood T cells in healthy people across ages. Study-wide points: Age showed a roughly linear inverse relationship with TCR beta diversity per million T cells. Estimated diversity across one million T cells was deemed an underestimate.

Germline V gives CDR1 SEHNR, CDR2 FQNEAQ (reference sequence). This CDR3 is 12 amino acids long. Trimming removed 4 bases from V and 5 bases from J, with 8 bases in between. This clonotype was counted only a few times. Its antigen is unidentified. Combining a sample-barcoded 5' primer with a J-beta primer mix, a second PCR ran for 7 to 11 cycles. Each CDR3 protein gets one entry after TCRdb re-called the 5' RACE reads with MiXCR. The repertoire includes about 1,400,000 distinct CDR3 sequences, about 43% of them detected once, and roughly 7.9% sits in the top ten. Russia was home to the donors, healthy Caucasian individuals aged roughly 6 to 90. A minimum of 6 million PBMCs was isolated per sample.

The receptor comes from a woman aged 18-29 years in good health. Sequencing was carried out using blood. This chain links TRBV7-9 with TRBJ1-2; TRBD1 is a possible D gene (6 bases). CDR3 DNA: TGTGCCAGCAGCTCAGGACAGTATGGCTACACCTTC. Residues: CASSSGQYGYTF.